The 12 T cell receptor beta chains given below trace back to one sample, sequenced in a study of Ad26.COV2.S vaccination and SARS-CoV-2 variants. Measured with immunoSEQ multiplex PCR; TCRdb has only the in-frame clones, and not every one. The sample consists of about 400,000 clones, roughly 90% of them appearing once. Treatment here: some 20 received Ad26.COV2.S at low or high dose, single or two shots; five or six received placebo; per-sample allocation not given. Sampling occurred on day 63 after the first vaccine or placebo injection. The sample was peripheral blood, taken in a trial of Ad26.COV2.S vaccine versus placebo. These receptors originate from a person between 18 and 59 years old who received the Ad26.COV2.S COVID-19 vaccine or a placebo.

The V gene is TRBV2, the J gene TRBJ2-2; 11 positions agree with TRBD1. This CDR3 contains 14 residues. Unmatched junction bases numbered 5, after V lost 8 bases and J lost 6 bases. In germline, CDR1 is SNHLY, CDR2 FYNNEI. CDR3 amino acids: CASQPDRGPGELFF. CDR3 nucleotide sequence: TGTGCCAGCCAACCGGACAGGGGGCCCGGGGAGCTGTTTTTT.

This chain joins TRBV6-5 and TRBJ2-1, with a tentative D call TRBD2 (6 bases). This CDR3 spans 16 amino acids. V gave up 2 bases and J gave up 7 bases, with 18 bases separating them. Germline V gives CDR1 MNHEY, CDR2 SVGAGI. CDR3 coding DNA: TGTGCCAGCAGTTACCTGGCCGGGGGATTATTAAATGAGCAGTTCTTC. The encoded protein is CASSYLAGGLLNEQFF.

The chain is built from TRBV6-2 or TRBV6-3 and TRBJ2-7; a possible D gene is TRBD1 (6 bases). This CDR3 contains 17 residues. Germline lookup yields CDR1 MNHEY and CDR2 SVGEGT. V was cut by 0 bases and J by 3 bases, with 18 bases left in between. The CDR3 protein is CASSYSSFVGAIYEQYF. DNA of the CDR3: TGTGCCAGCAGTTACTCCTCTTTTGTGGGGGCGATCTACGAGCAGTACTTC.

The DNA of the CDR3 is TGTGCCAGCAGCTTAGGACTAGCGGGGGAGATCACAGATACGCAGTATTTT. It encodes CASSLGLAGEITDTQYF. The rearrangement joins TRBV7-8 to TRBJ2-3; TRBD2 matches at 12 bases. The CDR3 has 17 residues. Trimming removed 1 base from V and 2 bases from J; junction bases left unmatched: 4. CDR1 and CDR2 from the germline V gene are SGHVS and FQNEAQ.

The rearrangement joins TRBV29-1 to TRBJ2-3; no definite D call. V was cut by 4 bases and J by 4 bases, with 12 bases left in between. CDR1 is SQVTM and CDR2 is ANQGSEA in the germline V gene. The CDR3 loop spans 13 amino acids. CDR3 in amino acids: CSVGIFTADTQYF. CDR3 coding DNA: TGCAGCGTTGGAATCTTTACGGCAGATACGCAGTATTTT.

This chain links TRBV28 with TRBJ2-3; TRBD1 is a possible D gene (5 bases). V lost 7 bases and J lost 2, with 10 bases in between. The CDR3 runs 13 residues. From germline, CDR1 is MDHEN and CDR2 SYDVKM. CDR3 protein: CASTLTVTDTQYF. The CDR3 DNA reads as TGTGCCAGCACTTTGACAGTCACAGATACGCAGTATTTT.

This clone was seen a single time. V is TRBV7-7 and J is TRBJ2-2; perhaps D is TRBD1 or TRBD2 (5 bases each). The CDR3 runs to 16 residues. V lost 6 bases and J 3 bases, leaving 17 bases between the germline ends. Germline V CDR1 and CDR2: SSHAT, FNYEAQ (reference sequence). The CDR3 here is CASRPRGRNYTGELFF. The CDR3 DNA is TGTGCCAGCAGACCCCGGGGCAGGAACTACACCGGGGAGCTGTTTTTT. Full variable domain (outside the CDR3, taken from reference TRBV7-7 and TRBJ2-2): GAGVSQSPRYKVTKRGQDVTLRCDPISSHATLYWYQQALGQGPEFLTYFNYEAQPDKSGLPSDRFSAERPEGSISTLTIQRTEQRDSAMYRCASRPRGRNYTGELFFGEGSRLTVL.

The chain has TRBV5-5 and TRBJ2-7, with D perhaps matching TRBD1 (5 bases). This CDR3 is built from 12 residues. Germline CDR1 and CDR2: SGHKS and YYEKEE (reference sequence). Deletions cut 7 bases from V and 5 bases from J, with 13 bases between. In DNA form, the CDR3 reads TGTGCCAGCCAAGGGCTCAGGGACGAGCAGTACTTC. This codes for CASQGLRDEQYF.

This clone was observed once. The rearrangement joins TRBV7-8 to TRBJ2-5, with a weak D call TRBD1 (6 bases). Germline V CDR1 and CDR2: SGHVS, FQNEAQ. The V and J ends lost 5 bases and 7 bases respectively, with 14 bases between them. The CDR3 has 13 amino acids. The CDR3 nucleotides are TGTGCCAGCAGCCGCGACAGGATCGGGACCCAGTACTTC. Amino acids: CASSRDRIGTQYF. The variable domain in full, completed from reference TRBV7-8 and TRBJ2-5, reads GAGVSQSPRYKVAKRGQDVALRCDPISGHVSLFWYQQALGQGPEFLTYFQNEAQLDKSGLPSDRFFAERPEGSVSTLKIQRTQQEDSAVYLCASSRDRIGTQYFGPGTRLLVL.

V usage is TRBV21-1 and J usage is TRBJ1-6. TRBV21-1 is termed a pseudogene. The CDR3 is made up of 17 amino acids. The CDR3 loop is CASSKAPGSSYNSPLHF. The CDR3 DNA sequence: TGTGCCAGCAGCAAAGCACCGGGTAGCTCCTATAATTCACCCCTCCACTTT.

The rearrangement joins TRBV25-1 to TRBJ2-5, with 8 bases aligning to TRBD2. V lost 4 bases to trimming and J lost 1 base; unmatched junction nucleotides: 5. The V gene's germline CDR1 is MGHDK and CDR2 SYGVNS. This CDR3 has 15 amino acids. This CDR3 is CASSGPTSAQETQYF. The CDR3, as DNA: TGTGCCAGCAGTGGACCGACTAGCGCCCAAGAGACCCAGTACTTC. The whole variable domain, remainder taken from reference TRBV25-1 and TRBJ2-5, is EADIYQTPRYLVIGTGKKITLECSQTMGHDKMYWYQQDPGMELHLIHYSYGVNSTEKGDLSSESTVSRIRTEHFPLTLESARPSHTSQYLCASSGPTSAQETQYFGPGTRLLVL.

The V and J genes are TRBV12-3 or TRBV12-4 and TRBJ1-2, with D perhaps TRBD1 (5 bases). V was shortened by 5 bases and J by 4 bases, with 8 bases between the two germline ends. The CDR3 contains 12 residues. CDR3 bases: TGTGCCAGCAGTCGGGGCCGCTATGGCTACACCTTC. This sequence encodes CASSRGRYGYTF.